This entry is about one T cell receptor beta chain. Its cognate antigen is unknown. The CDR3 has 13 residues. The germline V gene has CDR1 MNHNS and CDR2 SASEGT. Trimming stripped 2 bases from V and 3 bases from J, with 7 bases between. PCR was performed using 60 Vbeta and 13 Jbeta primers. In the original workflow: Roughly 10 million shared chains were among about 80 million unique TCR beta chains counted in a later analysis. Assay used: immunoSEQ multiplex PCR; TCRdb lists only in-frame clones, some missing. V and J calls and clone size follow that table, whereas D and trimming were derived from the DNA. The sample lists about 170,000 clones, over 80% occurring once. The data belong to a study of cytomegalovirus exposure and HLA in healthy donors. General study findings and limits: TCR beta V segments were, for the most part, productive about 87% or about 30% of the time in an earlier analysis. With later analysis, a missense DCLRE1C variant became linked to TCR beta V- and J-gene trimming. The authors judged a highly shared variant cluster likely a sequencing artifact.

The clonotype originates from a male donor in good health and CMV-seronegative. The chain couples TRBV6-1 to TRBJ1-1; D gene ambiguous. The source material was PBMCs. CDR3 bases: TGTGCCAGCAGTGAATACGGGGACACTGAAGCTTTCTTT. It translates to CASSEYGDTEAFF.